This note documents a single T cell receptor (beta chain) sequence. Its antigen is undetermined. Germline V gives CDR1 LGHNA, CDR2 YNFKEQ. The CDR3 extends over 13 amino acids. V shed 2 bases and J shed 10 bases, with 15 bases lying between them. The record originates from a study of T cell responses to AZD1222 COVID-19 vaccine. Study findings and constraints: Dominant CD4 TCR responses targeted spike regions 160-218 and 743-854.

Profiling relied on immunoSEQ multiplex PCR, and the TCRdb table lists in-frame clones only, not all of them. Of roughly 270,000 clones listed, 90% to 95% are singletons. The sequence came from an adult who received the AZD1222 COVID-19 vaccine. The sample was peripheral blood, taken 28 days after the second AZD1222 dose. The V and J genes are TRBV4-2 and TRBJ2-7; D unresolved. The CDR3 coding sequence is TGTGCCAGCAGCCAAAGGGATCAGTACAGTCAGTACTTC. Translated: CASSQRDQYSQYF.